A single sample gave rise to the 32 T cell receptor beta chains below, sequenced in a study of cytomegalovirus exposure and HLA in healthy donors. The primer mix had 60 Vbeta and 13 Jbeta primers. TCRdb keeps only in-frame clones here, not all; method: immunoSEQ multiplex PCR. The sample lists 65,000 to 95,000 clones, less than 80% occurring once. Sequences were obtained from PBMCs. Source of these receptors: a man younger than 45 in good health and CMV-seronegative.

The rearrangement links TRBV27 to TRBJ2-5; TRBD1 matches at 9 bases. V was pared by 5 bases and J by 3 bases, with 13 bases of the junction left unmatched. CDR3 length equals 17 residues. Germline V lookup: CDR1 MNHEY, CDR2 SMNVEV (reference sequence). The CDR3, as DNA: TGTGCCAGCAGTCTTGACCGGGACAGGGAGCGGAAAGAGACCCAGTACTTC. This codes for CASSLDRDRERKETQYF.

The rearrangement joins TRBV7-2 to TRBJ2-2; tentative D call: TRBD2 (6 bases). The CDR3 is 16 residues long. With 5 bases removed from V and 6 bases from J, the gap between germline ends came to 19 bases. Germline V gives CDR1 SGHTA, CDR2 FQGNSA. The chain's CDR3 is CASSLLASPGAGELFF. The CDR3 DNA is TGTGCCAGCAGCCTCCTGGCGTCCCCGGGGGCCGGGGAGCTGTTTTTT.

In nucleotides, the CDR3 is TGTGCCAGCAGTCCGCCAGGAGGTTACGAGCAGTACTTC. Its protein is CASSPPGGYEQYF. The chain carries TRBV28 and TRBJ2-7; D is perhaps TRBD2 (5 bases). V was clipped by 5 bases and J by 4 bases, with 12 bases between them. This CDR3 region has 13 residues. Germline assignment: CDR1 MDHEN and CDR2 SYDVKM.

This sequence joins TRBV6-5 and TRBJ1-2, with TRBD1 matching 7 bases. The germline V gene encodes CDR1 MNHEY and CDR2 SVGAGI. This CDR3 has 13 amino acids. Trimming took 6 bases from V and 8 from J; bases not matched to a gene: 9. For the CDR3, the DNA is TGTGCCAGCAGCATCACCGGGACAGACGGCTACACCTTC. Encoded protein: CASSITGTDGYTF.

This clone turned up a few times. The chain links TRBV4-1 to TRBJ1-4; D uncertain. The V and J ends lost 2 bases and 0 bases respectively, with 19 bases between them. The CDR3 runs to 19 residues. The germline CDR1 and CDR2 sequences are MGHRA and YSYEKL. CDR3 sequence reads: CASSQSPPAVAPTNEKLFF. The CDR3 bases are TGCGCCAGCAGCCAAAGCCCCCCCGCGGTCGCGCCAACTAATGAAAAACTGTTTTTT.

This chain uses TRBV4-2 with TRBJ2-7; perhaps TRBD1 as D (6 bases). CDR1 LGHNA and CDR2 YNFKEQ come from the germline V gene. Trimming pared 0 bases from V and 1 base from J, leaving 10 bases between. The CDR3 has 15 amino acids. CDR3 DNA sequence: TGTGCCAGCAGCCAAGAGGAGACAGGTTCCTACGAGCAGTACTTC. It encodes CASSQEETGSYEQYF.

This sequence joins TRBV7-6 and TRBJ2-6, with a weak D call TRBD1 (6 bases). V was shortened by 1 base and J by 2 bases, with 15 bases between the two germline ends. The CDR3 covers 18 residues. Germline V gene lookup returns CDR1 SGHVS and CDR2 FNYEAQ. CDR3 nucleotide sequence: TGTGCCAGCAGCTTAGACACAGGGAGTTTGGCTGGGGCCAACGTCCTGACTTTC. This translates into CASSLDTGSLAGANVLTF.

The CDR3 loop reads CASSESGGGDTQYF. The CDR3 DNA is TGTGCCAGCAGTGAGTCGGGGGGCGGAGATACGCAGTATTTT. The chain carries TRBV6-4 and TRBJ2-3; possibly TRBD2 for D (7 bases). Per germline, CDR1 MRHNA and CDR2 SNTAGT. V was shortened by 3 bases and J by 5 bases, with 12 bases between the two germline ends. The CDR3 extends over 14 amino acids.

This chain joins TRBV30 and TRBJ2-6, with D hard to call. V lost 0 bases and J 0 bases, leaving 15 bases between the germline ends. This CDR3 comprises 18 residues. CDR1 is GTSNPN and CDR2 is SVGIG in the germline V gene (reference sequence). The CDR3 loop is CAWSVVDTWLSGANVLTF. The CDR3 DNA is TGTGCCTGGAGTGTCGTTGACACCTGGCTCTCTGGGGCCAACGTCCTGACTTTC. Combining the CDR3 with reference TRBV30 and TRBJ2-6 gives the whole variable domain SQTIHQWPATLVQPVGSPLSLECTVEGTSNPNLYWYRQAAGRGLQLLFYSVGIGQISSEVPQNLSASRPQDRQFILSSKKLLLSDSGFYLCAWSVVDTWLSGANVLTFGAGSRLTVL.

The rearrangement uses TRBV28 and TRBJ2-3, with TRBD2 matching over 7 bases. The V segment lost 3 bases and the J segment 4 bases; nucleotides outside the gene matches: 7. The CDR3 consists of 15 residues. The germline gives CDR1 MDHEN, CDR2 SYDVKM. CDR3 in amino acids: CASSLGGSGADTQYF. The CDR3 DNA is TGTGCCAGCAGTTTGGGGGGGAGTGGGGCAGATACGCAGTATTTT.

The V and J genes are TRBV6-5 and TRBJ2-7; D is perhaps TRBD2 (6 bases). Between the trimmed V and J ends, which lost 2 bases and 2 bases, there was a span of 13 bases. Germline V gene data show CDR1 as MNHEY and CDR2 as SVGAGI. CDR3 length: 15 amino acids. Here the CDR3 DNA reads TGTGCCAGCAGTTACAGTCTTAGCGGAGCCTACGAGCAGTACTTC. It yields the protein CASSYSLSGAYEQYF.

The V call is TRBV5-1, the J call TRBJ1-1, with D perhaps TRBD1 (5 bases). Trimming removed 1 base from V and 0 bases from J, with 7 bases in between. The CDR3 covers 14 residues. Germline CDR1 SGHRS, CDR2 YFSETQ. For the CDR3, the DNA is TGCGCCAGCAGCTTGACACAGGTGAACACTGAAGCTTTCTTT. It encodes CASSLTQVNTEAFF.

The chain couples TRBV19 to TRBJ2-1, with 7 bases fitting TRBD2. This CDR3 spans 16 amino acids. V lost 4 bases and J lost 6; bases outside the gene matches: 12. Germline-derived CDR1 and CDR2 are LNHDA and SQIVND (reference sequence). The CDR3, as DNA: TGTGCCAGTAGTAGCTCCCTAGACGGCGGGGGCAATGAGCAGTTCTTC. Amino acid sequence: CASSSSLDGGGNEQFF.

The chain links TRBV5-1 to TRBJ1-2; 7 bases agree with TRBD1. The CDR3 is 13 amino acids. Germline V lookup: CDR1 SGHRS, CDR2 YFSETQ. V shed 1 base and J 8 bases; nucleotides not matched to a gene: 5. In DNA form, the CDR3 reads TGCGCCAGCAGCTTGAGCCCAGGGGGAGGCTACACCTTC. Protein product: CASSLSPGGGYTF.

This CDR3 reads CASQGVGELFF. CDR3 sequence (DNA): TGTGCCAGCCAGGGGGTCGGGGAGCTGTTTTTT. This sequence joins TRBV7-9 and TRBJ2-2, with 7 bases matching TRBD1. Germline loops: CDR1 SEHNR, CDR2 FQNEAQ (reference sequence). V dropped 8 bases and J dropped 7; count of bases not matched to a gene: 1. This CDR3 has 11 amino acids.

The rearrangement joins TRBV9 to TRBJ1-4; a weak D match, TRBD1 (6 bases). Germline V gene data show CDR1 as SGDLS and CDR2 as YYNGEE. Trimming pared 3 bases from V and 6 bases from J, leaving 15 bases between. This CDR3 comprises 15 residues. The CDR3 region has the DNA TGTGCCAGCAGCGGCACAGGGTGGGGCGATGAAAAACTGTTTTTT. This translates into CASSGTGWGDEKLFF.

The chain links TRBV11-2 to TRBJ2-5, with a possible D match to TRBD1 (6 bases). Germline-derived CDR1 and CDR2 are SGHAT and FQNNGV. The CDR3 is 14 residues long. The V end lost 0 bases, the J end lost 2 bases, and 7 bases lay between the germline ends. Here the CDR3 reads CASSLERGQETQYF. CDR3 nucleotide sequence: TGTGCCAGCAGCTTAGAGAGGGGGCAAGAGACCCAGTACTTC. The full variable domain, its missing parts supplied by reference TRBV11-2 and TRBJ2-5, is EAGVAQSPRYKIIEKRQSVAFWCNPISGHATLYWYQQILGQGPKLLIQFQNNGVVDDSQLPKDRFSAERLKGVDSTLKIQPAKLEDSAVYLCASSLERGQETQYFGPGTRLLVL.

This clone appeared many times. This chain joins TRBV6-5 and TRBJ2-3; 8 bases are shared with TRBD1. V was clipped by 2 bases and J by 4 bases; unmatched bases: 5. Germline assignment: CDR1 MNHEY and CDR2 SVGAGI. This CDR3 has 15 amino acids. The CDR3 sequence is CASSYPGTGADTQYF. CDR3 sequence (DNA): TGTGCCAGCAGTTACCCCGGGACAGGTGCAGATACGCAGTATTTT.

As DNA, the CDR3 is TGCGCCAGCAGCCCAGCATTGGGGGGTAAGAACACTGAAGCTTTCTTT. Encoded protein: CASSPALGGKNTEAFF. The chain is built from TRBV4-1 and TRBJ1-1; D might be TRBD1 (5 bases). The CDR3 sequence is 16 residues long. Germline CDR1 MGHRA, CDR2 YSYEKL. Trimming took off 4 bases at V and 1 base at J, with 16 bases between the two ends.

The chain joins TRBV25-1 to TRBJ2-5; TRBD1 agrees at 8 bases. V dropped 2 bases and J dropped 12; count of bases not matched to a gene: 2. The germline CDR1 and CDR2 sequences are MGHDK and SYGVNS. The length of the CDR3 is 11 residues. CDR3 in amino acids: CASSENRGKYF. The DNA of the CDR3 is TGTGCCAGCAGTGAAAACAGGGGGAAGTACTTC.

This chain links TRBV10-2 with TRBJ2-7; D is unclear. CDR1 and CDR2 (germline): WSHSY, SAAADI. This CDR3 is 12 amino acids long. With 3 bases removed from V and 4 bases from J, the gap between germline ends came to 7 bases. The chain's CDR3 is CASSEWAYEQYF. The CDR3 nucleotides are TGCGCCAGCAGTGAATGGGCGTACGAGCAGTACTTC.

The V and J genes are TRBV29-1 and TRBJ2-7; maybe TRBD1 (5 bases). CDR1 is SQVTM and CDR2 is ANQGSEA in the germline V gene. V was trimmed by 4 bases and J by 4 bases, leaving 14 bases between them. The CDR3 contains 13 residues. The CDR3 sequence is CSVGVGRIYEQYF. The DNA of the CDR3 is TGCAGCGTTGGTGTGGGGCGGATTTACGAGCAGTACTTC.

V gene TRBV5-4 combines with J gene TRBJ2-7, with 7 bases matching TRBD2. Trimming cost V 4 bases and J 4 bases; bases outside gene matches: 17. Per the germline V gene, CDR1 is SGHNT and CDR2 is YYREEE (reference sequence). There are 17 residues in the CDR3. The CDR3 nucleotides are TGTGCCAGCAGCGTTCTATCCCTAGGAGCGGGGAGGTACGAGCAGTACTTC. Protein sequence: CASSVLSLGAGRYEQYF.

The CDR3 protein is CAWGGTAQETQYF. Written as DNA, the CDR3 is TGTGCCTGGGGGGGGACAGCCCAAGAGACCCAGTACTTC. The chain uses TRBV30 and TRBJ2-5; weak D call: TRBD1 (7 bases). The germline V and J ends were trimmed by 5 bases and 1 base, with 11 bases remaining between them. The CDR3 contains 13 residues. Per germline, CDR1 GTSNPN and CDR2 SVGIG (reference sequence).

The chain employs TRBV7-2 and TRBJ2-3; D is ambiguous. CDR3 size: 15 residues. V lost 1 base and J 0 bases, leaving 8 bases between the germline ends. Germline CDR1 is SGHTA and CDR2 is FQGNSA. For the CDR3, the DNA is TGTGCCAGCAGCTTAGGAGGTCGGAGCACAGATACGCAGTATTTT. Translating gives CASSLGGRSTDTQYF.

The rearrangement links TRBV4-3 to TRBJ1-2; a weak D match, TRBD1 (5 bases). Trimming cost V 0 bases and J 0 bases, with 11 bases left between them. The CDR3 runs to 16 residues. CDR1 is LGHNA and CDR2 is YSLEER in the germline V gene. CDR3 in DNA: TGCGCCAGCAGCCAAGATTTGACAGTAACTAACTATGGCTACACCTTC. It specifies CASSQDLTVTNYGYTF.

CDR3: CASSKRTRGHEQYF. CDR3 DNA: TGTGCCAGCAGCAAACGGACTAGGGGCCACGAGCAGTACTTC. V is TRBV11-1 and J is TRBJ2-7, with 7 bases fitting TRBD2. The J segment lost 5 bases and the V segment lost 5 bases, leaving 9 bases of the junction unmatched. CDR3 length: 14 residues. Germline assignment: CDR1 SGHAT and CDR2 FQDESV (reference sequence). The full variable domain, with the rest looked up from reference TRBV11-1 and TRBJ2-7, is EAEVAQSPRYKITEKSQAVAFWCDPISGHATLYWYRQILGQGPELLVQFQDESVVDDSQLPKDRFSAERLKGVDSTLKIQPAELGDSAMYLCASSKRTRGHEQYFGPGTRLTVT.

The chain has TRBV25-1 and TRBJ2-5, with a possible D match to TRBD1 (6 bases). The CDR3 runs 16 residues. Trimming left V 1 base short and J 5 bases short, with 17 bases between. CDR1 and CDR2 (germline): MGHDK, SYGVNS. CDR3 sequence (DNA): TGTGCCAGCAGTGAATTAGACAGGACTCCAGCGGAGACCCAGTACTTC. Residues: CASSELDRTPAETQYF.

With regard to this clone: This CDR3 is also generated by other DNA sequences in the sample. This chain links TRBV6-5 with TRBJ1-1, with a tentative D call TRBD1 (5 bases). V was shortened by 0 bases and J by 8 bases, with 7 bases between the two germline ends. The CDR3 has 12 amino acids. Germline CDR1 reads MNHEY; CDR2 reads SVGAGI. CDR3 nucleotide sequence: TGTGCCAGCAGTTACTCGGGGGGGGAAGCTTTCTTT. This gives the protein CASSYSGGEAFF.

The J gene is TRBJ2-7, the V gene TRBV2; 7 bases align to TRBD2. Germline values: CDR1 SNHLY, CDR2 FYNNEI. The CDR3 spans 14 residues. Trimming took 4 bases from V and 3 from J; bases not matched to a gene: 6. The CDR3 loop reads CASSGTSGVYEQYF. CDR3 DNA sequence: TGTGCCAGCAGTGGGACCAGCGGGGTCTACGAGCAGTACTTC.

The CDR3 nucleotides are TGTGCCAGCAGCTTAAGAAGACAGGGGGGAGTTTTGGAGACCCAGTACTTC. This translates into CASSLRRQGGVLETQYF. This chain uses TRBV7-3 with TRBJ2-5, with TRBD1 matching over 9 bases. The V gene end was trimmed by 1 base and the J gene end by 5 bases; junction bases not matched to a gene: 11. Germline assignment: CDR1 SGHTA and CDR2 FQGTGA. The CDR3 spans 17 residues.

This chain uses TRBV27 with TRBJ2-1; TRBD2 agrees at 11 bases. There are 15 residues in the CDR3. With 2 bases clipped from V and 7 bases from J, the junction kept 4 bases outside the gene matches. Germline values: CDR1 MNHEY, CDR2 SMNVEV (reference sequence). CDR3 loop: CASSLLAGGVNEQFF. The CDR3 bases are TGTGCCAGCAGTTTACTAGCGGGAGGAGTTAATGAGCAGTTCTTC.